This entry concerns a single T cell receptor (beta chain). The sample comes from a study of blood T cell repertoires in COVID-19. Whole-study context: Both acute and convalescent COVID-19 samples were obtained from the United States, Italy and Spain.

V dropped 5 bases and J dropped 8; count of bases not matched to a gene: 4. The CDR3 runs 13 residues. In germline, CDR1 is SQVTM, CDR2 ANQGSEA. In the study's own analysis: Using reference gene primer amplification, nucleated cell counts were estimated. Assay: immunoSEQ multiplex PCR; the TCRdb copy retains only in-frame clones and omits some. V and J calls plus clone size are reproduced from that table; the DNA served to infer D and trimming. The table has around 230,000 clones, roughly 80% seen once. The sample consisted of peripheral blood. This TCR came from a woman older than 75 with acute or convalescent COVID-19. The chain recombines TRBV29-1 with TRBJ2-1; 12 bases map to TRBD2. The CDR3 loop is CSVWRLAGDEQFF. The CDR3 DNA sequence: TGCAGCGTTTGGCGACTAGCGGGAGATGAGCAGTTCTTC.